Shown below are 27 T cell receptor beta chains from a single sample sequenced in a study of T cell responses to AZD1222 COVID-19 vaccine. The repertoire was sequenced with immunoSEQ multiplex PCR; TCRdb's copy has only in-frame clones and lacks some. The sample comprises roughly 120,000 clones, more than 85% of which are singletons, and around 7.5% rests with the top ten. The material sequenced was peripheral blood, taken on day 0 of AZD1222 vaccination. These receptors all come from an adult in good health.

J is TRBJ2-1 and V is TRBV6-5; 7 nucleotides match TRBD2. CDR3 length equals 12 residues. With V trimmed by 5 bases and J by 13 bases, 8 bases remained unmatched. Looked up from germline, CDR1 is MNHEY and CDR2 is SVGAGI. The CDR3 loop is CASSTRPGGQFF. CDR3 sequence (DNA): TGTGCCAGCAGTACCCGCCCGGGGGGTCAGTTCTTC.

This clone has just one count. The identical CDR3 is also encoded by other nucleotide sequences in the sample. The V and J genes are TRBV5-1 and TRBJ2-7, with 10 bases that match TRBD1. CDR1 SGHRS and CDR2 YFSETQ come from the germline V gene. J lost 5 bases, V lost 2 bases, and 4 bases had no gene match. The CDR3 loop spans 14 amino acids. CDR3 bases: TGCGCCAGCAGCTTTGCCGGGACAGGGGACGAGCAGTACTTC. It is translated as CASSFAGTGDEQYF.

This chain connects TRBV24-1 to TRBJ1-4; tentatively, D is TRBD1 (6 bases). Germline V gives CDR1 KGHDR, CDR2 SFDVKD. Trimming took 5 bases from V and 6 from J, leaving 15 bases between them. This CDR3 has 15 amino acids. CDR3 region: CATSGNQGTHEKLFF. In DNA form, the CDR3 reads TGTGCCACCAGTGGGAATCAGGGGACCCATGAAAAACTGTTTTTT.

This chain links TRBV7-9 with TRBJ2-5, with a possible D match to TRBD1 (6 bases). The length of the CDR3 is 13 residues. CDR1 is SEHNR, CDR2 FQNEAQ, per germline (reference sequence). V gave up 4 bases and J gave up 5 bases, with 11 bases separating them. Here the CDR3 reads CASSSRGRETQYF. The CDR3, as DNA: TGTGCCAGCAGCTCCAGGGGCCGTGAGACCCAGTACTTC.

The rearrangement joins TRBV9 to TRBJ2-1; D is ambiguous. Trimming took off 0 bases at V and 9 bases at J, with 13 bases between the two ends. This CDR3 is built from 14 residues. CDR1 and CDR2 from the germline V gene are SGDLS and YYNGEE. The CDR3 reads CASSVGQDGLEQFF. Here the CDR3 DNA reads TGTGCCAGCAGCGTAGGTCAGGACGGCCTTGAGCAGTTCTTC. Complete variable domain (other parts from reference TRBV9 and TRBJ2-1): DSGVTQTPKHLITATGQRVTLRCSPRSGDLSVYWYQQSLDQGLQFLIQYYNGEERAKGNILERFSAQQFPDLHSELNLSSLELGDSALYFCASSVGQDGLEQFFGPGTRLTVL.

This clone appeared a single time. This chain uses TRBV6-5 with TRBJ2-2; D perhaps matches TRBD2 (5 bases). V gave up 2 bases and J gave up 5 bases, with 9 bases separating them. This CDR3 has 14 amino acids. CDR1 and CDR2 from the germline V gene are MNHEY and SVGAGI. The CDR3 spells CASSYSTGTGELFF. In DNA form, the CDR3 reads TGTGCCAGCAGTTACAGTACGGGGACCGGGGAGCTGTTTTTT.

The chain employs TRBV25-1 and TRBJ2-5, with D maybe TRBD1 (5 bases). V lost 2 bases and J 7 bases, leaving 11 bases between the germline ends. Germline CDR1 reads MGHDK; CDR2 reads SYGVNS. This CDR3 has 13 amino acids. The CDR3, as DNA: TGTGCCAGCAGTGAAAGGGGAAGAGGGACCCAGTACTTC. Translating gives CASSERGRGTQYF.

The chain combines TRBV6-6 with TRBJ1-3; maybe TRBD1 (5 bases). The CDR3 sequence is 14 residues long. Germline V gene data show CDR1 as MNHNY and CDR2 as SVGAGI (reference sequence). Deletions cut 7 bases from V and 4 bases from J, with 14 bases between. CDR3 residues: CASITGTGGNTIYF. CDR3 bases: TGTGCCAGCATTACCGGGACGGGAGGAAACACCATATATTTT.

The chain uses TRBV11-3 and TRBJ2-1; 7 bases align to TRBD2. V trimming: 5 bases; J trimming: 4 bases; junction bases outside the gene matches: 5. The CDR3 sequence is 14 residues long. Germline V gene sequence: CDR1 SGHNT, CDR2 YENEEA. In DNA form, the CDR3 reads TGTGCCAGCAGCACCGGACTAGATTACAATGAGCAGTTCTTC. Its translation is CASSTGLDYNEQFF.

J is TRBJ2-7 and V is TRBV27, with D unclear. Trimming stripped 3 bases from V and 2 bases from J, with 8 bases between. CDR1 is MNHEY and CDR2 is SMNVEV in the germline V gene (reference sequence). The CDR3 totals 13 residues. CDR3 protein: CASSFGRTYEQYF. CDR3 DNA: TGTGCCAGCAGTTTTGGCAGAACCTACGAGCAGTACTTC.

The V gene is TRBV10-3, the J gene TRBJ1-1; 7 bases are shared with TRBD1. The germline CDR1 and CDR2 sequences are ENHRY and SYGVKD. This CDR3 comprises 15 residues. Germline trimming cut 0 bases from V and 5 bases from J; bases unmatched to any gene: 6. CDR3 DNA: TGTGCCATCAGTGAGTCACCGACAGGGAGGACTGAAGCTTTCTTT. Translated, it gives CAISESPTGRTEAFF.

The chain carries TRBV6-5 and TRBJ2-5; the match to TRBD2 covers 8 bases. The CDR3 totals 14 residues. CDR1 and CDR2 from the germline V gene are MNHEY and SVGAGI. V lost 8 bases and J lost 5; bases outside the gene matches: 10. The CDR3 protein is CASEGTPGGETQYF. As DNA, the CDR3 is TGTGCCAGCGAAGGGACCCCGGGAGGGGAGACCCAGTACTTC.

The rearrangement links TRBV12-3 or TRBV12-4 to TRBJ1-5; D not certain. CDR3 length: 13 residues. The ends were cut back, 2 bases at V and 4 bases at J, with 6 bases in the middle. The CDR3 spells CASSLFGNQPQHF. As DNA, the CDR3 is TGTGCCAGCAGTTTATTCGGTAATCAGCCCCAGCATTTT.

J is TRBJ1-2 and V is TRBV15; tentative D call: TRBD1 (6 bases). There are 15 residues in the CDR3. The germline V and J ends were trimmed by 3 bases and 1 base, with 12 bases remaining between them. Germline V lookup: CDR1 LNHNV, CDR2 YYDKDF (reference sequence). CDR3 DNA sequence: TGTGCCACCAGCAGCACCCGGACAGTTAACTATGGCTACACCTTC. This sequence encodes CATSSTRTVNYGYTF.

This rearrangement joins TRBV6-5 to TRBJ2-1; D is uncertain. Germline V lookup: CDR1 MNHEY, CDR2 SVGAGI. The CDR3 covers 12 residues. V gave up 2 bases and J gave up 5 bases, with 4 bases separating them. CDR3 residues: CASSYRDNEQFF. For the CDR3, the DNA is TGTGCCAGCAGTTACAGGGACAATGAGCAGTTCTTC.

The V call is TRBV15, the J call TRBJ1-1; a possible D gene is TRBD1 (5 bases). The CDR3 runs 14 residues. In germline, CDR1 is LNHNV, CDR2 YYDKDF (reference sequence). Trimming cost V 1 base and J 3 bases, with 9 bases left between them. CDR3 sequence: CATSRGGEDTEAFF. CDR3 bases: TGTGCCACCAGCAGAGGGGGGGAAGACACTGAAGCTTTCTTT.

V usage is TRBV9 and J usage is TRBJ2-5; 10 bases agree with TRBD1. The trim removed 4 bases at V and 4 bases at J, leaving 10 bases unmatched. The CDR3 length is 16 residues. Germline CDR1 reads SGDLS; CDR2 reads YYNGEE. DNA of the CDR3: TGTGCCAGCAGCACCGACAGGGGGCTGGGGAGAGAGACCCAGTACTTC. It encodes CASSTDRGLGRETQYF. The whole variable domain, filled in from reference TRBV9 and TRBJ2-5, reads DSGVTQTPKHLITATGQRVTLRCSPRSGDLSVYWYQQSLDQGLQFLIQYYNGEERAKGNILERFSAQQFPDLHSELNLSSLELGDSALYFCASSTDRGLGRETQYFGPGTRLLVL.

The chain is built from TRBV6-5 and TRBJ1-5, with 7 bases fitting TRBD1. Germline CDR1 is MNHEY and CDR2 is SVGAGI. The J segment lost 5 bases and the V segment lost 6 bases, leaving 7 bases of the junction unmatched. The CDR3 covers 14 residues. The CDR3 bases are TGTGCCAGCAGGCCCGGGGACAGTCATCAGCCCCAGCATTTT. Translating it yields CASRPGDSHQPQHF.

This clone has only one observation. The rearrangement uses TRBV6-5 and TRBJ2-7, with 9 bases identical to TRBD2. Trimming cost V 1 base and J 0 bases; bases outside gene matches: 1. Germline V lookup: CDR1 MNHEY, CDR2 SVGAGI. The CDR3 has 15 amino acids. The CDR3 sequence is CASSYWREGSYEQYF. CDR3 DNA: TGTGCCAGCAGTTACTGGCGGGAGGGCTCCTACGAGCAGTACTTC.

The chain carries TRBV5-4 and TRBJ2-5; TRBD2 aligns across 9 bases. V trimming: 4 bases; J trimming: 1 base; junction bases outside the gene matches: 11. The CDR3 spans 17 residues. From germline, CDR1 is SGHNT and CDR2 YYREEE (reference sequence). This CDR3 reads CASSQKTGTSSQETQYF. The CDR3 DNA is TGTGCCAGCAGCCAAAAGACAGGGACTAGCAGCCAAGAGACCCAGTACTTC. The full variable domain, in which reference TRBV5-4 and TRBJ2-5 provide the parts outside the CDR3, is ETGVTQSPTHLIKTRGQQVTLRCSSQSGHNTVSWYQQALGQGPQFIFQYYREEENGRGNFPPRFSGLQFPNYSSELNVNALELDDSALYLCASSQKTGTSSQETQYFGPGTRLLVL.

The chain carries TRBV5-1 and TRBJ1-3; possible D gene TRBD1, 5 bases. The CDR3 spans 16 residues. Germline V gene lookup returns CDR1 SGHRS and CDR2 YFSETQ. Trimming pared 0 bases from V and 4 bases from J, leaving 14 bases between. Here the CDR3 DNA reads TGCGCCAGCAGCTTGGCGGGACCGAAGGCGGGAAACACCATATATTTT. The encoded protein is CASSLAGPKAGNTIYF. The whole variable domain, filled in from reference TRBV5-1 and TRBJ1-3, reads KAGVTQTPRYLIKTRGQQVTLSCSPISGHRSVSWYQQTPGQGLQFLFEYFSETQRNKGNFPGRFSGRQFSNSRSEMNVSTLELGDSALYLCASSLAGPKAGNTIYFGEGSWLTVV.

This chain connects TRBV28 to TRBJ2-5; 10 positions agree with TRBD1. CDR3 length: 15 amino acids. The V segment lost 6 bases and the J segment 2 bases; nucleotides outside the gene matches: 6. Germline V lookup: CDR1 MDHEN, CDR2 SYDVKM. The CDR3 spells CASRTGQGLQETQYF. Here the CDR3 DNA reads TGTGCCAGCAGGACGGGACAGGGGCTACAAGAGACCCAGTACTTC.

This chain links TRBV12-3 or TRBV12-4 with TRBJ1-5; D may be TRBD1 (5 bases). V was trimmed by 4 bases and J by 4 bases, leaving 8 bases between them. This CDR3 is 13 amino acids long. DNA of the CDR3: TGTGCCAGCAGTTGGGGGGGGAATCAGCCCCAGCATTTT. It encodes CASSWGGNQPQHF.

The chain couples TRBV14 to TRBJ2-7; D not resolved. Looked up from germline, CDR1 is SGHDN and CDR2 is FVKESK. This CDR3 contains 14 residues. Trimming took 1 base from V and 6 from J, leaving 13 bases between them. The CDR3, as DNA: TGTGCCAGCAGCCAAGTTTTTGGGTTGGGCGAGCAGTACTTC. Translating gives CASSQVFGLGEQYF. The full variable domain, its missing parts supplied by reference TRBV14 and TRBJ2-7, is EAGVTQFPSHSVIEKGQTVTLRCDPISGHDNLYWYRRVMGKEIKFLLHFVKESKQDESGMPNNRFLAERTGGTYSTLKVQPAELEDSGVYFCASSQVFGLGEQYFGPGTRLTVT.

This chain links TRBV21-1 with TRBJ1-5; the table's D call TRBD1 went unverified against the DNA. TRBV21-1 is given as a pseudogene. This CDR3 spans 14 amino acids. CDR3 nucleotides: TGTGCCAGCAGTACAGGGGTTCCAAATCAGCCCCAGCATTTT. Protein product: CASSTGVPNQPQHF.

The chain has TRBV15 and TRBJ2-7, with 9 bases matching TRBD2. The germline V gene encodes CDR1 LNHNV and CDR2 YYDKDF (reference sequence). V lost 0 bases, J lost 2 bases, and 2 bases stayed unmatched. There are 15 residues in the CDR3. In DNA, the CDR3 is TGTGCCACCAGCAGAGAGGCTAGCGGGGCCTACGAGCAGTACTTC. Its protein is CATSREASGAYEQYF. The complete variable domain, with remaining parts taken from reference TRBV15 and TRBJ2-7, reads DAMVIQNPRYQVTQFGKPVTLSCSQTLNHNVMYWYQQKSSQAPKLLFHYYDKDFNNEADTPDNFQSRRPNTSFCFLDIRSPGLGDTAMYLCATSREASGAYEQYFGPGTRLTVT.

The chain uses TRBV28 and TRBJ1-2; D might be TRBD1 (5 bases). V dropped 8 bases and J dropped 6 bases, with 16 bases sitting between them. Germline V gene data show CDR1 as MDHEN and CDR2 as SYDVKM. The CDR3 loop spans 13 amino acids. The DNA for the CDR3 is TGTGCCAGCTCAGGGCCTGAGGCGCATGGCTACACCTTC. Translated: CASSGPEAHGYTF.